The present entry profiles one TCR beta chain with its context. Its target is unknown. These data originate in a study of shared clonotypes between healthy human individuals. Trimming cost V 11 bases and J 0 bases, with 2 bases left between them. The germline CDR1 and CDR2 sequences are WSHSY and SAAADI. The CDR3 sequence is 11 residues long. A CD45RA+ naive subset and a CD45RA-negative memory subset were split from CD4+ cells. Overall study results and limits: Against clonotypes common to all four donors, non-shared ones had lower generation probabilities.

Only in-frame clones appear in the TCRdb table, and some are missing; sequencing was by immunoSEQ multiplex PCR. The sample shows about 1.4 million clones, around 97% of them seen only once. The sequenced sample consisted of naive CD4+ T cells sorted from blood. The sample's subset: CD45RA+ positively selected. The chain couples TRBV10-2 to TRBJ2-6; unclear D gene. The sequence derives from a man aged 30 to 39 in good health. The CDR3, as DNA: TGCGCCTCCTCTGGGGCCAACGTCCTGACTTTC. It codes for CASSGANVLTF.